This TCR beta chain was documented in a study of shared clonotypes between healthy human individuals. This CDR3 region has 13 residues. The V gene lost 0 bases and the J gene lost 8 bases, with 10 bases spanning the gap. The germline V gene has CDR1 MRHNA and CDR2 SNTAGT. CD4+ cell separation produced CD45RA+ naive and CD45RA-negative memory subsets. Method: immunoSEQ multiplex PCR; TCRdb's copy keeps in-frame clones and lacks some. The sample lists 2 million to 2.5 million clones, 85% to 95% occurring once. This clonotype originated in a man younger than 35 in good health. Some clones in this sample may be carry-over from other donors' samples. Sequenced sample: naive CD4+ T cells from PBMCs. Subset of the sample: CD45RA+ positively selected. The genes are TRBV6-4 and TRBJ1-2; no reliable D call. This chain's CDR3 is CASSDSGFSGYTF. CDR3 DNA: TGTGCCAGCAGTGACTCGGGATTCAGCGGCTACACCTTC.